This T cell receptor beta chain was sequenced in a study of T cell changes during pregnancy in multiple sclerosis. Measured with immunoSEQ multiplex PCR; TCRdb has only the in-frame clones, and not every one. The sample has some 50,000 clones; under 95% are singletons. This receptor was taken from a female donor with multiple sclerosis, enrolled in a pregnancy study. The material was CD8+ T cells from peripheral blood mononuclear cells, obtained in the second trimester of pregnancy.

CDR3 amino acids: CASSLEPGASYNEQFF. The DNA of the CDR3 is TGTGCCAGCAGCTTGGAGCCGGGAGCTTCCTACAATGAGCAGTTCTTC. The chain has TRBV5-5 and TRBJ2-1; TRBD2 might be the D (6 bases). Per the germline V gene, CDR1 is SGHKS and CDR2 is YYEKEE (reference sequence). Trimming took off 0 bases at V and 1 base at J, with 11 bases between the two ends. This CDR3 contains 16 residues.